Shown below are 9 T cell receptor beta chains from a single sample sequenced in a study of Ad26.COV2.S vaccination and SARS-CoV-2 variants. Treatment of the sample: roughly 18 received Ad26.COV2.S at low or high dose, single or two shots; roughly 5 received placebo; per-sample allocation not given. It was on day 63 after the first vaccine or placebo injection that samples were taken. This table comes from immunoSEQ multiplex PCR, and its TCRdb copy is limited to in-frame clones, with some not included. The sample gives some 640,000 clones, 89% of which show up once; about 1.5% is in the top ten. The sample here was peripheral blood, taken in a trial of Ad26.COV2.S vaccine versus placebo. The receptors derive from a person aged 18 to 59 who received the Ad26.COV2.S COVID-19 vaccine or a placebo.

This chain uses TRBV5-8 with TRBJ1-5; no clear D gene. The germline gives CDR1 SGHTS, CDR2 YDEGEE. The CDR3 sequence is 13 residues long. With 1 base removed from V and 4 bases from J, the gap between germline ends came to 6 bases. In DNA form, the CDR3 reads TGTGCCAGCAGCTTGACAGCTAATCAGCCCCAGCATTTT. Its protein product is CASSLTANQPQHF.

This clone was counted a single time. The same CDR3 is also encoded by other DNA sequences in this sample. V is TRBV9 and J is TRBJ2-3; D gene unclear. The V gene's germline CDR1 is SGDLS and CDR2 YYNGEE. V was trimmed by 2 bases and J by 0 bases, leaving 4 bases between them. CDR3 length: 13 amino acids. The CDR3 region is CASSVDSTDTQYF. Written as DNA, the CDR3 is TGTGCCAGCAGCGTCGACAGCACAGATACGCAGTATTTT.

This chain links TRBV24-1 with TRBJ1-2; TRBD1 might be the D (6 bases). CDR1 KGHDR and CDR2 SFDVKD come from the germline V gene. Trimming cost V 1 base and J 5 bases, with 10 bases left between them. This CDR3 is built from 14 residues. The CDR3 DNA follows: TGTGCCACCAGTGATTTTGGAGGGACATATGGCTACACCTTC. Its protein is CATSDFGGTYGYTF.

The chain joins TRBV3-1 (or the pseudogene TRBV3-2) to TRBJ2-1, with 7 positions matching TRBD2. The CDR3 has 15 amino acids. J lost 10 bases, V lost 1 base, and 10 bases had no gene match. Germline V lookup: CDR1 LGHDT, CDR2 YNNKEL (reference sequence). CDR3 amino acids: CASSQGTRPLREQFF. The DNA of the CDR3 is TGTGCCAGCAGCCAAGGGACTAGGCCCTTGCGGGAGCAGTTCTTC.

The chain couples TRBV12-3 or TRBV12-4 to TRBJ2-5, with 10 bases matching TRBD2. V shed 7 bases, J shed 3 bases, and the junction held 2 bases outside the gene matches. This CDR3 spans 13 amino acids. The CDR3 region is CASTLAGEETQYF. The CDR3 DNA follows: TGTGCCAGCACCCTAGCGGGGGAAGAGACCCAGTACTTC.

The J gene is TRBJ2-3, the V gene TRBV7-9; the D gene is possibly TRBD2 (5 bases). V was clipped by 7 bases and J by 3 bases, with 8 bases between them. This CDR3 has 12 residues. Germline V CDR1 and CDR2: SEHNR, FQNEAQ (reference sequence). CDR3 bases: TGTGCCAGCAACGGCGGGACAGATACGCAGTATTTT. Protein: CASNGGTDTQYF.

This chain uses TRBV4-3 with TRBJ2-7, with 7 bases lining up with TRBD1. Germline-derived CDR1 and CDR2 are LGHNA and YSLEER. The CDR3 runs to 15 residues. J was trimmed by 5 bases and V by 3 bases; bases with no gene match: 10. CDR3 amino acids: CASSHQRTGEDEQYF. DNA for the CDR3: TGCGCCAGCAGCCACCAGAGGACAGGCGAAGACGAGCAGTACTTC.

The chain uses TRBV5-4 and TRBJ1-2, with a tentative D call TRBD1 (6 bases). V lost 0 bases and J 6 bases, leaving 15 bases between the germline ends. This CDR3 comprises 15 residues. Germline CDR1 and CDR2: SGHNT and YYREEE (reference sequence). CDR3 residues: CASSLALDRRDGYTF. DNA of the CDR3: TGTGCCAGCAGCTTGGCTCTTGACAGGCGCGATGGCTACACCTTC. Looking up the rest from reference TRBV5-4 and TRBJ1-2 gives the full variable domain: ETGVTQSPTHLIKTRGQQVTLRCSSQSGHNTVSWYQQALGQGPQFIFQYYREEENGRGNFPPRFSGLQFPNYSSELNVNALELDDSALYLCASSLALDRRDGYTFGSGTRLTVV.

This chain connects TRBV10-3 to TRBJ2-2; perhaps TRBD2 as D (5 bases). Trimming took 6 bases from V and 6 from J, leaving 8 bases between them. Germline V gene lookup returns CDR1 ENHRY and CDR2 SYGVKD. This CDR3 is 12 amino acids long. As DNA, the CDR3 is TGTGCCATCAGGGACGGGGCCGGGGAGCTGTTTTTT. Protein product: CAIRDGAGELFF.